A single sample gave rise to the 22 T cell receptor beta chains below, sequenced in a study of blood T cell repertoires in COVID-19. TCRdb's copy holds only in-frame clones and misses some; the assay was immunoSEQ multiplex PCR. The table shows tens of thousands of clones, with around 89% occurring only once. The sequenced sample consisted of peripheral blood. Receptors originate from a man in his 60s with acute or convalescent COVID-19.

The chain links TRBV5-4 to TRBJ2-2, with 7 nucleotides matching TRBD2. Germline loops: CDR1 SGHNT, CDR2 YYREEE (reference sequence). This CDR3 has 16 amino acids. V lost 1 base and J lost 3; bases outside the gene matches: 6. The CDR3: CASSLSPGGDTGELFF. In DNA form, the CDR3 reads TGTGCCAGCAGCTTGTCCCCGGGAGGTGACACCGGGGAGCTGTTTTTT.

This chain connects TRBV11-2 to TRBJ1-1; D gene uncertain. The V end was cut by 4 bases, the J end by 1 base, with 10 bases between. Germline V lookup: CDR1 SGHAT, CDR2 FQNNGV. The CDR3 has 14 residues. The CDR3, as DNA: TGTGCCAGCAGCTCGCGGGGATCGAACACTGAAGCTTTCTTT. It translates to CASSSRGSNTEAFF.

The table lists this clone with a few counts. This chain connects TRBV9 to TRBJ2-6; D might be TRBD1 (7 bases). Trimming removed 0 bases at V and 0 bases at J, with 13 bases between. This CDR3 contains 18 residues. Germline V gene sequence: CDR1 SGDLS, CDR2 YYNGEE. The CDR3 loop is CASSVVPGDSSGANVLTF. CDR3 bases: TGTGCCAGCAGCGTAGTGCCGGGGGACAGCTCTGGGGCCAACGTCCTGACTTTC.

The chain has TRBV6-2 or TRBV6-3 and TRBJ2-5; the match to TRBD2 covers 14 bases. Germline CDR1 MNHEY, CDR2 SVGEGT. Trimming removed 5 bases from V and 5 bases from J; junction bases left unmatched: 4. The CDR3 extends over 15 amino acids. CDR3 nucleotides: TGTGCCAGCAGTCCCGGACTAGCGGGAGGCGAGACCCAGTACTTC. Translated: CASSPGLAGGETQYF.

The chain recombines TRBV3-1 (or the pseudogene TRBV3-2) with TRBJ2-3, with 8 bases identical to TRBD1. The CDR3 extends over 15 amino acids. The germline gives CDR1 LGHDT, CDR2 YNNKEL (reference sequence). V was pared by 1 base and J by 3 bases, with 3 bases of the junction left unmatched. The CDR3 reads CASSQGQGMTDTQYF. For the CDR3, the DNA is TGTGCCAGCAGCCAAGGACAGGGGATGACAGATACGCAGTATTTT.

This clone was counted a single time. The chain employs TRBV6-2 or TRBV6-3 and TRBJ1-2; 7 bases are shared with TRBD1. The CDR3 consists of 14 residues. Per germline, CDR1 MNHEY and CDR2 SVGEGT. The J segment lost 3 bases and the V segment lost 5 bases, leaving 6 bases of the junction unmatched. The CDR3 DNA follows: TGTGCCAGCAGTGCTCGGGACAGCCACTATGGCTACACCTTC. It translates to CASSARDSHYGYTF.

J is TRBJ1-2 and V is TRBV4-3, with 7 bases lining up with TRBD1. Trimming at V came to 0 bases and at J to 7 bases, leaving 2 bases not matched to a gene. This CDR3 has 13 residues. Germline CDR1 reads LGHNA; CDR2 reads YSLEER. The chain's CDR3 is CASSQEGGFGYTF. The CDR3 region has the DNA TGCGCCAGCAGCCAAGAAGGGGGCTTTGGCTACACCTTC.

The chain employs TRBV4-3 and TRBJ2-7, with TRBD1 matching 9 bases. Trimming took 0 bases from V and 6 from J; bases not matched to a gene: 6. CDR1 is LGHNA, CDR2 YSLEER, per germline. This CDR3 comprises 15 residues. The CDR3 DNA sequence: TGCGCCAGCAGCCAAGATTTGACAGGGGGGCTCGAGCAGTACTTC. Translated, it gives CASSQDLTGGLEQYF.

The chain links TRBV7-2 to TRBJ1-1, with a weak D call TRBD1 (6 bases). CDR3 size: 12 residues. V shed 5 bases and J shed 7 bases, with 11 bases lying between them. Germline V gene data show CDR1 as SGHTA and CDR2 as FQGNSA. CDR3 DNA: TGTGCCAGCAGCACCGGACAGTATGAAGCTTTCTTT. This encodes CASSTGQYEAFF.

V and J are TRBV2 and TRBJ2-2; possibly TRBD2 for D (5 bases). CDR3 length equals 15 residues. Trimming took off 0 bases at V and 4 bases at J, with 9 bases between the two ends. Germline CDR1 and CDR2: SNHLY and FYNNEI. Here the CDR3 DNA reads TGTGCCAGCAGTGAAGCGCTTCGGGGCACCGGGGAGCTGTTTTTT. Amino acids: CASSEALRGTGELFF.

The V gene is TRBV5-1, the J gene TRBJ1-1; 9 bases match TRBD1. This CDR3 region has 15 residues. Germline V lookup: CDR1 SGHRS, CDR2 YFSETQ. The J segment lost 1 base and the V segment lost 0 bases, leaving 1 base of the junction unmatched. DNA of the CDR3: TGCGCCAGCAGCTTGGTACAGGGGGCGAACACTGAAGCTTTCTTT. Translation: CASSLVQGANTEAFF.

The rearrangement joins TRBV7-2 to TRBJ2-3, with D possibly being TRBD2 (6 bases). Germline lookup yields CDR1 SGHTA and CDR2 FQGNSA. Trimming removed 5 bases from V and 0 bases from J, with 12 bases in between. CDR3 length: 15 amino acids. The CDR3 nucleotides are TGTGCCAGCAGCCCCTACGGGACTAGCACAGATACGCAGTATTTT. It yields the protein CASSPYGTSTDTQYF.

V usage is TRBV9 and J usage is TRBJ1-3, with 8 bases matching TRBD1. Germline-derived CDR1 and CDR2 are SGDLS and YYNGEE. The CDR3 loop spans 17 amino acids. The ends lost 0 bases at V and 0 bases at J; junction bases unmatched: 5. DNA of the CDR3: TGTGCCAGCAGCGTAGGGGGGACAGGTAGCTCTGGAAACACCATATATTTT. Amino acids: CASSVGGTGSSGNTIYF.

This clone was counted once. CDR3: CASSSEGSRQFF. Written as DNA, the CDR3 is TGTGCCAGCAGCTCCGAGGGCTCAAGGCAGTTCTTC. The chain uses TRBV7-8 and TRBJ2-1; D perhaps matches TRBD2 (5 bases). The germline CDR1 and CDR2 sequences are SGHVS and FQNEAQ. Trimming took off 4 bases at V and 12 bases at J, with 13 bases between the two ends. The CDR3 covers 12 residues. The entire variable domain, with the rest obtained from reference TRBV7-8 and TRBJ2-1, is as follows: GAGVSQSPRYKVAKRGQDVALRCDPISGHVSLFWYQQALGQGPEFLTYFQNEAQLDKSGLPSDRFFAERPEGSVSTLKIQRTQQEDSAVYLCASSSEGSRQFFGPGTRLTVL.

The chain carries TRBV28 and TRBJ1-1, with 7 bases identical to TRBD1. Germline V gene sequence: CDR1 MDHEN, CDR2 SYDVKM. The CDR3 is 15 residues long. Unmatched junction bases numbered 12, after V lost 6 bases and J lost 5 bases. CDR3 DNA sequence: TGTGCCAGCAGATTAGGGGGCCCTATTTGGACTGAAGCTTTCTTT. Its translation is CASRLGGPIWTEAFF.

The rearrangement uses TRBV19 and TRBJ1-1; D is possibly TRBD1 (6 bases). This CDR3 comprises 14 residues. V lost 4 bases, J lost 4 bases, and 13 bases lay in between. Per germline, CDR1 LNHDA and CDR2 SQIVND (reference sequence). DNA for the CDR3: TGTGCCAGTAGTACTACAGGGCTACGCACTGAAGCTTTCTTT. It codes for CASSTTGLRTEAFF. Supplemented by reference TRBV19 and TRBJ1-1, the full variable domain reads DGGITQSPKYLFRKEGQNVTLSCEQNLNHDAMYWYRQDPGQGLRLIYYSQIVNDFQKGDIAEGYSVSREKKESFPLTVTSAQKNPTAFYLCASSTTGLRTEAFFGQGTRLTVV.

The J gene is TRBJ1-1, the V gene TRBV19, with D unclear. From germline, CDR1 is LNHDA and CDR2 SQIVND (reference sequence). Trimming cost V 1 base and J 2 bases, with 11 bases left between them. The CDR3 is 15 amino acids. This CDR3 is CASSIVGFFNTEAFF. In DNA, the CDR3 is TGTGCCAGTAGTATAGTCGGGTTTTTCAACACTGAAGCTTTCTTT.

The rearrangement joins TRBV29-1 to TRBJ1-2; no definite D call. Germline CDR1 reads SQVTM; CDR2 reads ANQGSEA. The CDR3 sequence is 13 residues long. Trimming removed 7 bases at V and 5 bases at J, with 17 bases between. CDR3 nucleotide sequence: TGCAGCGCCACCCCAGGCGGGGAGTATGGCTACACCTTC. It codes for CSATPGGEYGYTF.

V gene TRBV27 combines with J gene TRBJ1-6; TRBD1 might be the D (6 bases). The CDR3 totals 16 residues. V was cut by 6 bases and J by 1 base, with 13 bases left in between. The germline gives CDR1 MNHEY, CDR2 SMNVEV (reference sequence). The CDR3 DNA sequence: TGTGCCAGCAGGGACTTAGGGGGATCCTATAATTCACCCCTCCACTTT. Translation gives CASRDLGGSYNSPLHF.

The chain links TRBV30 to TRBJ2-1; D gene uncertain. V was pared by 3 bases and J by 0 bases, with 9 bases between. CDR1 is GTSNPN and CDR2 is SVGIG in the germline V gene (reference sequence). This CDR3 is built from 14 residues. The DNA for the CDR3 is TGTGCCTGGAGGCGGATTAGCTCCTACAATGAGCAGTTCTTC. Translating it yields CAWRRISSYNEQFF.

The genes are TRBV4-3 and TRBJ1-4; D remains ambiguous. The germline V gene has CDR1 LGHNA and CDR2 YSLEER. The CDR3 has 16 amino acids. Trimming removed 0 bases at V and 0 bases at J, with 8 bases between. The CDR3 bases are TGCGCCAGCAGCCAAGATTCCCTTGCAACTAATGAAAAACTGTTTTTT. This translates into CASSQDSLATNEKLFF.

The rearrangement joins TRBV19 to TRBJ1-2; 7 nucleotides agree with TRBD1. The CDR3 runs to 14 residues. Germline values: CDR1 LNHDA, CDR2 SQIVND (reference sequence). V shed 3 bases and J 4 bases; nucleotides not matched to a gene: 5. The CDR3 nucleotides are TGTGCCAGTAGTATCACCGGGACAGCCTATGGCTACACCTTC. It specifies CASSITGTAYGYTF.